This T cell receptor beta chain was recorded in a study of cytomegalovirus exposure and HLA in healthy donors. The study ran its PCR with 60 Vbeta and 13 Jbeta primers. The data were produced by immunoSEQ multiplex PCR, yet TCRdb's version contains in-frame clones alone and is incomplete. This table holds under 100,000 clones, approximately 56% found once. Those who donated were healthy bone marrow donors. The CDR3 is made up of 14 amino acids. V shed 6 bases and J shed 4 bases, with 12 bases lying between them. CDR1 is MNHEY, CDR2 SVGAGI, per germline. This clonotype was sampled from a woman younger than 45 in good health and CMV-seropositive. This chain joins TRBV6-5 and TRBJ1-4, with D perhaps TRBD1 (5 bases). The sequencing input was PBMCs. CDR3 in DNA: TGTGCCAGCAGCCTTGGACAATTTAATGAAAAACTGTTTTTT. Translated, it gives CASSLGQFNEKLFF.